The entry below gives a single T cell receptor (beta chain) sequence along with its context. Its antigen is not identified. The data were produced by immunoSEQ multiplex PCR, yet TCRdb's version contains in-frame clones alone and is incomplete. The data contain several thousand clones, roughly 85% of them singletons. Trimming shortened V by 7 bases and J by 2 bases, and 12 bases separated the two germline ends. The germline V gene encodes CDR1 MNHEY and CDR2 SVGAGI. The CDR3 contains 14 residues. The data derive from a study of T cells in lung cancer brain metastases. Across the whole study: Tobacco use history was present in about 85% of the roughly 20 patients, median 40 pack-years.

Broader study findings: Paired lesions shared few clones; most were lesion-specific (mean Morisita about 0.22). The analysis could not control for preoperative corticosteroids affecting T cell infiltration in brain metastases.

The receptor's source is a man aged 50 to 60 with non-small cell lung cancer. The sample was tumor tissue from the primary lung tumor. The rearrangement uses TRBV6-5 and TRBJ1-5; D gene unclear. CDR3 DNA sequence: TGTGCCAGCACTTTAAGTTTCGGCAATCAGCCCCAGCATTTT. Translating gives CASTLSFGNQPQHF.